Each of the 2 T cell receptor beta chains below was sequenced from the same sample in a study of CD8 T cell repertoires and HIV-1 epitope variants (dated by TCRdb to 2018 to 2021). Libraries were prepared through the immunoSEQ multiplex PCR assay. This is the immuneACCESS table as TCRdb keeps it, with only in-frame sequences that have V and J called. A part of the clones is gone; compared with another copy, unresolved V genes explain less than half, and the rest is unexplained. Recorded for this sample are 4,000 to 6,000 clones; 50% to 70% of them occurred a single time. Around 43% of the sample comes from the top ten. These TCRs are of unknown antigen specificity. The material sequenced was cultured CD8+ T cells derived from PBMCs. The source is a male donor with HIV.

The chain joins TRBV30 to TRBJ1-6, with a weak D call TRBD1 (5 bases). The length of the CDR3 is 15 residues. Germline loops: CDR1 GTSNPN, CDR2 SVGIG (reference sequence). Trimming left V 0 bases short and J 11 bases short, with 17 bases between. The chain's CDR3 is CAWSVGTAPWAPLHF. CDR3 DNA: TGTGCCTGGAGTGTAGGGACGGCTCCTTGGGCACCCCTCCACTTT.

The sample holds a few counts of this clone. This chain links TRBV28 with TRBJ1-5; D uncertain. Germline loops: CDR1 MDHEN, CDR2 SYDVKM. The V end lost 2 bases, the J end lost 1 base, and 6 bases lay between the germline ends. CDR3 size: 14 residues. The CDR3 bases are TGTGCCAGCAGTTTACTTGTGAGCAATCAGCCCCAGCATTTT. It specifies CASSLLVSNQPQHF.